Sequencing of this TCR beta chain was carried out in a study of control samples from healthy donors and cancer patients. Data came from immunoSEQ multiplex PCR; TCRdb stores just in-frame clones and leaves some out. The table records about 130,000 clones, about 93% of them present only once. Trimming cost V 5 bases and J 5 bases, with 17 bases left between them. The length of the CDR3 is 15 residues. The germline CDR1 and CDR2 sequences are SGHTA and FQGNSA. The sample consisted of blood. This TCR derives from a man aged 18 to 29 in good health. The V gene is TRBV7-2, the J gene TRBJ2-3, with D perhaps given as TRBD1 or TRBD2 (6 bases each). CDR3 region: CASSPGARGEDTQYF. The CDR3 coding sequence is TGTGCCAGCAGCCCGGGGGCCAGGGGTGAAGATACGCAGTATTTT.